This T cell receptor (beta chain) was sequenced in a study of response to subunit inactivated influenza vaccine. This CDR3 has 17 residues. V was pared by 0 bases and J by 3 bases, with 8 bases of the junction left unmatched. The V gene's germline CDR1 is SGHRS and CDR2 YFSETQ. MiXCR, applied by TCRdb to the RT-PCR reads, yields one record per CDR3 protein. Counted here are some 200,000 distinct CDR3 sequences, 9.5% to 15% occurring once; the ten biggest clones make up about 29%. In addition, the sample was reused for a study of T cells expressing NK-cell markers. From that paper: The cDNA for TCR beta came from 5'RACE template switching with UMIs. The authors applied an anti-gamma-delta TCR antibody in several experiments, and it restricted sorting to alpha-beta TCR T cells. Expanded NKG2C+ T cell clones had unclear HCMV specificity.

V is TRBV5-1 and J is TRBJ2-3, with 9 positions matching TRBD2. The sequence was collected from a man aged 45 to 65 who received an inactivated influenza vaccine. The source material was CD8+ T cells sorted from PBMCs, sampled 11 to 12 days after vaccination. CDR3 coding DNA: TGCGCCAGCAGCTTGGTTCCGGAGCGGGGGGTGACAGATACGCAGTATTTT. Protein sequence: CASSLVPERGVTDTQYF.